Below, 11 T cell receptor beta chains from the same sample are listed, as sequenced in a study of blood T cell repertoires in COVID-19. Measured with immunoSEQ multiplex PCR; TCRdb has only the in-frame clones, and not every one. Of 50,000 to 65,000 clones listed, 80% to 95% were seen once; the top ten hold 5.5% to 6.5%. Input material: peripheral blood. These receptors all come from a human donor in a cohort sampled during active COVID-19.

This clone was seen only once. The genes are TRBV5-1 and TRBJ2-5; 9 bases agree with TRBD1. Germline lookup yields CDR1 SGHRS and CDR2 YFSETQ. The CDR3 contains 14 residues. The V segment lost 3 bases and the J segment 6 bases; nucleotides outside the gene matches: 6. In DNA, the CDR3 is TGCGCCAGCAGCTGGGGACAGGGATCGAAGACCCAGTACTTC. As protein: CASSWGQGSKTQYF.

The chain links TRBV11-3 to TRBJ2-3; 13 nucleotides align to TRBD2. The V segment lost 4 bases and the J segment 2 bases; nucleotides outside the gene matches: 3. CDR1 and CDR2 (germline): SGHNT, YENEEA. CDR3 length: 16 residues. The CDR3 DNA reads TGTGCCAGCAGCTCGGGACTAGCGGGACTCACAGATACGCAGTATTTT. Translation gives CASSSGLAGLTDTQYF.

The V gene is TRBV21-1, the J gene TRBJ2-7; TRBD1, as called in the table, went unchecked against the DNA. TRBV21-1 represents a pseudogene. This CDR3 is 14 amino acids long. The CDR3 bases are TGTGCCAGCAGCAAAGGGACACCCACCTACGAGCAGTACTTC. It encodes CASSKGTPTYEQYF.

CDR3 in DNA: TGCGCCAGCAGCTCGGGAGGACTAGCGGGATTAACCGGGGAGCTGTTTTTT. It is translated as CASSSGGLAGLTGELFF. V usage is TRBV5-1 and J usage is TRBJ2-2; 12 bases are shared with TRBD2. This CDR3 spans 17 amino acids. Germline-derived CDR1 and CDR2 are SGHRS and YFSETQ. V gave up 3 bases and J gave up 5 bases; unmatched junction bases: 8. Combining the CDR3 with reference TRBV5-1 and TRBJ2-2 gives the whole variable domain KAGVTQTPRYLIKTRGQQVTLSCSPISGHRSVSWYQQTPGQGLQFLFEYFSETQRNKGNFPGRFSGRQFSNSRSEMNVSTLELGDSALYLCASSSGGLAGLTGELFFGEGSRLTVL.

CDR3 loop: CASKVEDYQPQHF. The CDR3, as DNA: TGTGCCAGCAAGGTAGAGGATTATCAGCCCCAGCATTTT. V and J are TRBV6-5 and TRBJ1-5; D uncertain. The CDR3 runs 13 residues. In germline, CDR1 is MNHEY, CDR2 SVGAGI. The V end lost 7 bases, the J end lost 5 bases, and 12 bases lay between the germline ends.

This chain joins TRBV7-9 and TRBJ2-7; D is perhaps TRBD1 (8 bases). The ends were cut back, 6 bases at V and 3 bases at J, with 24 bases in the middle. Germline assignment: CDR1 SEHNR and CDR2 FQNEAQ (reference sequence). The CDR3 loop spans 17 amino acids. CDR3 in DNA: TGTGCCAGCAGTTCCACAGGGGGGGGGCTGAACCTCTACGAGCAGTACTTC. It yields the protein CASSSTGGGLNLYEQYF.

The V call is TRBV6-2 or TRBV6-3, the J call TRBJ2-1, with 8 positions matching TRBD2. With V trimmed by 1 base and J by 5 bases, 10 bases remained unmatched. Germline lookup yields CDR1 MNHEY and CDR2 SVGEGT. CDR3 length: 17 residues. Written as DNA, the CDR3 is TGTGCCAGCAGTTACTTCGGGAGGGGCCCAAGAGACAATGAGCAGTTCTTC. It is translated as CASSYFGRGPRDNEQFF.

The chain couples TRBV9 to TRBJ2-7, with TRBD2 identical over 7 bases. The CDR3 totals 14 residues. Germline-derived CDR1 and CDR2 are SGDLS and YYNGEE. With V trimmed by 0 bases and J by 3 bases, 3 bases remained unmatched. The CDR3 sequence is CASSVGSGNYEQYF. In DNA form, the CDR3 reads TGTGCCAGCAGCGTAGGGAGCGGGAACTACGAGCAGTACTTC.

The gene calls are TRBV6-5 and TRBJ1-1, with D possibly TRBD1 on 5 matching bases. The germline V gene has CDR1 MNHEY and CDR2 SVGAGI. The CDR3 spans 14 residues. Trimming pared 4 bases from V and 6 bases from J, leaving 15 bases between. The CDR3 loop is CASSWSGTGAEAFF. The CDR3 nucleotides are TGTGCCAGCAGTTGGTCCGGGACGGGAGCTGAAGCTTTCTTT.

The CDR3 nucleotides read TGTGCCAGCAGCTTGGGGACTAGCGGCCATCCGGATACGCAGTATTTT. Translation: CASSLGTSGHPDTQYF. The J gene is TRBJ2-3, the V gene TRBV5-4, with 10 bases fitting TRBD2. The CDR3 spans 16 residues. With V trimmed by 0 bases and J by 6 bases, 7 bases remained unmatched. The V gene's germline CDR1 is SGHNT and CDR2 YYREEE (reference sequence).

The chain is built from TRBV30 and TRBJ2-3; 11 bases are a match to TRBD2. The germline V gene has CDR1 GTSNPN and CDR2 SVGIG (reference sequence). The CDR3 contains 16 residues. The V segment lost 1 base and the J segment 4 bases; nucleotides outside the gene matches: 7. The CDR3 reads CAWSAGLAVGADTQYF. DNA of the CDR3: TGTGCCTGGAGTGCGGGACTAGCGGTCGGGGCAGATACGCAGTATTTT.